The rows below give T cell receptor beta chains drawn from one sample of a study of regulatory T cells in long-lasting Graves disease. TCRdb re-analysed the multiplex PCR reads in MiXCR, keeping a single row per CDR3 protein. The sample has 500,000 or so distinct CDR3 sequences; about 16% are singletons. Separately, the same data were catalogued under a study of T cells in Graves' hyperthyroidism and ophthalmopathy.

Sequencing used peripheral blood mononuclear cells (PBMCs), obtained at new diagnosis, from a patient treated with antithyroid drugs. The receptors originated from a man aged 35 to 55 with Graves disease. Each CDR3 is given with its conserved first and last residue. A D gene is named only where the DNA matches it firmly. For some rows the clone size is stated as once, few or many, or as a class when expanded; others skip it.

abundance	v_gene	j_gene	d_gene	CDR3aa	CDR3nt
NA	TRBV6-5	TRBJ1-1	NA	CASSYITGTEAFF	TGTGCCAGCAGTTATATCACTGGCACTGAAGCTTTCTTT
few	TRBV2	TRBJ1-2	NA	CASGSYGYTF	TGTGCCAGCGGCTCCTATGGCTACACCTTC
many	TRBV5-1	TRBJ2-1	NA	CASSLAASTSYNEQFF	TGCGCCAGCAGCTTGGCTGCCTCCACCTCCTACAATGAGCAGTTCTTC
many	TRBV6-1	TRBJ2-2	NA	CASSEGIGWAGELFF	TGTGCCAGCAGTGAAGGAATAGGGTGGGCCGGGGAGCTGTTTTTT
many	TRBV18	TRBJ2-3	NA	CASSLRVGTDTQYF	TGTGCCAGCTCACTCAGGGTTGGGACAGATACGCAGTATTTT
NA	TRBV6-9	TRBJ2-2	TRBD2	CASSYVWTSGRSNTGELFF	TGTGCCAGCAGTTACGTATGGACTAGCGGGAGGTCGAACACCGGGGAGCTGTTTTTT
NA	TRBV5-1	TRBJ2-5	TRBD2	CASRLGLAGQETQYF	TGCGCCAGCCGTTTAGGACTAGCGGGACAAGAGACCCAGTACTTC
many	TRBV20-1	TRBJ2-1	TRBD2	CSALTSGDQRQFF	TGCAGTGCCTTGACTAGCGGGGACCAAAGGCAGTTCTTC
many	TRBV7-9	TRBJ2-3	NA	CASSSQRDTQYF	TGTGCCAGCAGTTCACAGCGAGATACGCAGTATTTT
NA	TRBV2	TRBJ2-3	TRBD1	CARGGQGRADTQYF	TGTGCCAGAGGGGGACAGGGGCGAGCAGATACGCAGTATTTT
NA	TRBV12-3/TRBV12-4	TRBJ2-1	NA	CASSQGINNEQFF	TGTGCCAGCAGTCAGGGAATTAACAATGAGCAGTTCTTC
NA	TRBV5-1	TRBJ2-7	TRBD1	CASSKDRPSEQYF	TGCGCCAGCAGCAAGGACAGGCCCTCGGAGCAGTACTTC
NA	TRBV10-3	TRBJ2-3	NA	CAIRNLRDFSLLQYF	TGTGCCATCAGAAACTTGCGGGACTTTTCGTTACTGCAGTATTTT
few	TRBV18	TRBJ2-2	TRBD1	CASSPRGQGNTGELFF	TGTGCCAGCTCACCACGGGGACAGGGGAACACCGGGGAGCTGTTTTTT
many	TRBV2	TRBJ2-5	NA	CASSHRVPGAETQYF	TGTGCCAGCAGTCACCGGGTTCCGGGTGCAGAGACCCAGTACTTC
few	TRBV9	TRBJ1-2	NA	CASSSRRVAPNYGYTF	TGTGCCAGCAGCTCCCGGCGCGTCGCACCTAACTATGGCTACACCTTC
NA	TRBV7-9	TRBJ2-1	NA	CASFPTPRDALGEQFF	TGTGCCAGCTTCCCGACACCCCGGGACGCCCTTGGTGAGCAGTTCTTC
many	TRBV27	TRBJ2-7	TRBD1	CASSLSRTGFVYEQYF	TGTGCCAGCAGTTTGTCGAGGACAGGGTTTGTCTACGAGCAGTACTTC
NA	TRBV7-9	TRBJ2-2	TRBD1	CASIYRGPITGELFF	TGTGCCAGCATTTACAGGGGGCCTATAACCGGGGAGCTGTTTTTT
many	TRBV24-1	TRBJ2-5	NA	CATSDSRGTETQYF	TGTGCCACCAGTGATTCCCGGGGCACAGAGACCCAGTACTTC
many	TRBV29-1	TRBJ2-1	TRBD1	CSVEAHSGTGVSEQFF	TGCAGCGTTGAAGCCCATTCCGGGACAGGGGTATCTGAGCAGTTCTTC
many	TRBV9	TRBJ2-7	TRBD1	CASSSGQGAAYEQYF	TGTGCCAGCAGCTCGGGACAGGGGGCAGCCTACGAGCAGTACTTC
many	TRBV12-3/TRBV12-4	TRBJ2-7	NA	CASSPDAILKEQYF	TGTGCCAGCAGCCCGGACGCGATCCTAAAGGAGCAGTACTTC
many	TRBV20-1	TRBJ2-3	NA	CSARRSGIATDTQYF	TGCAGTGCTAGAAGGTCAGGGATCGCCACAGATACGCAGTATTTT
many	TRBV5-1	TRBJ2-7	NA	CASSLQQGHEQYF	TGCGCCAGCAGCCTACAACAGGGTCACGAGCAGTACTTC
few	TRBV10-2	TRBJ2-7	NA	CASSVGGNYEQYF	TGCGCCAGCAGTGTAGGGGGGAACTACGAGCAGTACTTC
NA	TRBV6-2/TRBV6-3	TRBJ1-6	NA	CASSQGALYNSPLHF	TGTGCCAGCAGCCAAGGGGCTCTCTATAATTCACCCCTCCACTTT
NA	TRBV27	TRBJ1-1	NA	CGSSANGVEAFF	TGTGGCAGCAGTGCTAATGGGGTTGAAGCTTTCTTT
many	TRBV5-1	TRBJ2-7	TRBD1	CASSLGRQGAGGEQYF	TGCGCCAGCAGCTTGGGAAGACAGGGGGCCGGTGGTGAGCAGTACTTC
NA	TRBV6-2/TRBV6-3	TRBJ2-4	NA	CASSYLVSRTSTKNIQYF	TGTGCCAGCAGTTACCTCGTCTCACGGACCTCCACCAAAAACATTCAGTACTTC
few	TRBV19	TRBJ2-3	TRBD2	CASSFSGRGNTQYF	TGTGCCAGTAGTTTTAGCGGGAGGGGTAACACGCAGTATTTT
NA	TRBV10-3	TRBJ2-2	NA	CAISDTGELFF	TGTGCCATCAGTGACACCGGGGAGCTGTTTTTT
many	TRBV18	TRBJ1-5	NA	CASSPGRGDQPQHF	TGTGCCAGCTCACCAGGCCGGGGAGATCAGCCCCAGCATTTT
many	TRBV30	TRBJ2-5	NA	CAWDGEQETQYF	TGTGCCTGGGACGGGGAACAAGAGACCCAGTACTTC
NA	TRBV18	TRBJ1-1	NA	CASSPRGSGYGVVTEAFF	TGTGCCAGCTCACCGCGTGGGTCAGGGTATGGTGTCGTCACTGAAGCTTTCTTT
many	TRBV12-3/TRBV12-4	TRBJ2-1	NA	CASSFGQGHHNEQFF	TGTGCCAGCAGTTTTGGGCAGGGGCACCACAATGAGCAGTTCTTC
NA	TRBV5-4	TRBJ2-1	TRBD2	CASSPAGREVGNEQFF	TGTGCCAGCAGCCCCGCTGGGCGGGAGGTTGGGAATGAGCAGTTCTTC
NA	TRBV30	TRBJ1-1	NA	CAWSVTGSEAFF	TGTGCCTGGAGTGTAACCGGATCTGAAGCTTTCTTT
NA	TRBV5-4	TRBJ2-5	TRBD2	CASSTRTSGQETQYF	TGTGCCAGCTCGACCCGGACTAGCGGGCAAGAGACCCAGTACTTC
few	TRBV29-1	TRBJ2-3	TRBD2	CSVGGTSGRRDTQYF	TGCAGCGTTGGGGGTACTAGCGGGAGAAGAGATACGCAGTATTTT
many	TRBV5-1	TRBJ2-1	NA	CASSTRGASAAFLGSGEQFF	TGCGCCAGCAGCACAAGAGGGGCTAGCGCGGCTTTCTTAGGTTCGGGTGAGCAGTTCTTC
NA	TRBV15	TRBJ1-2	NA	CATSTGWNYGYTF	TGTGCCACCAGCACGGGGTGGAACTATGGCTACACCTTC
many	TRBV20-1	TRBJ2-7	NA	CSARVPKRSSYEQYF	TGCAGTGCTAGAGTTCCCAAGCGGAGCTCCTACGAGCAGTACTTC
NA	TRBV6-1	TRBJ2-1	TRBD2	CASSLSGSKAYNEQFF	TGTGCCAGCAGCCTAAGCGGGAGCAAGGCCTACAATGAGCAGTTCTTC
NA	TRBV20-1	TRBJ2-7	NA	CSFRRSEQYF	TGCAGCTTTAGACGGTCCGAGCAGTACTTC
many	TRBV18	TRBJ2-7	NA	CASSPSRGQTYEQYF	TGTGCCAGCTCACCAAGCCGGGGGCAGACCTACGAGCAGTACTTC
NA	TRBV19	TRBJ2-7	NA	CASSWGSTGTYEQYF	TGTGCCAGTAGTTGGGGGTCGACAGGAACCTACGAGCAGTACTTC
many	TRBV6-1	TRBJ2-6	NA	CASSMTVPGANVLTF	TGTGCCAGCAGTATGACAGTTCCTGGGGCCAACGTCCTGACTTTC
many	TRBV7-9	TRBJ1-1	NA	CASPAGGDGTEAFF	TGTGCCAGCCCCGCGGGGGGGGACGGCACTGAAGCTTTCTTT
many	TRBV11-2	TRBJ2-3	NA	CASSFGRGTDTQYF	TGTGCCAGCAGTTTTGGCAGGGGCACAGATACGCAGTATTTT
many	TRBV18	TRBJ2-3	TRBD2	CASSPDGGAQYF	TGTGCCAGCTCACCGGACGGGGGGGCGCAGTATTTT
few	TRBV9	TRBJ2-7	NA	CASSVDPDRTYEQYF	TGTGCCAGCAGCGTAGATCCCGACAGAACCTACGAGCAGTACTTC
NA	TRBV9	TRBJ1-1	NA	CASSVGGVENTEAFF	TGTGCCAGCAGCGTAGGGGGAGTTGAGAACACTGAAGCTTTCTTT
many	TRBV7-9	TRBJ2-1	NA	CASSLAPSYNEQFF	TGTGCCAGCAGCTTAGCCCCCTCCTACAATGAGCAGTTCTTC